This T cell receptor (beta chain) was sequenced in a study of T-cell reconstitution after alpha-beta-depleted transplantation in children. Study outcomes and limitations: T-cell numbers and diversity one year post-transplant derived largely from freshly generated T cells. Expanded graft clones numbering several hundred reportedly gave rise to alpha-beta T cells about two months after transplant. Day-60 TCRbeta diversity that was high in some patients was derived from surviving recipient T cells and thymic progenitors.

The CDR3 totals 14 residues. V shed 6 bases and J shed 2 bases, with 13 bases lying between them. Germline V gene lookup returns CDR1 MNHEY and CDR2 SMNVEV (reference sequence). Unique molecular identifiers were incorporated into the prepared TCRbeta library. MiXCR was run by TCRdb on the PCR reads, yielding one entry per CDR3 protein. The sample records approximately 290,000 distinct CDR3 sequences, 11% being singletons. This clonotype occurred many times. Antigen unknown. The V gene is TRBV27, the J gene TRBJ1-1, with a tentative D call TRBD1 (5 bases). Sample: peripheral blood, taken 180 days after TCRalphabeta/CD19-depleted stem cell transplant. This clonotype was sampled from a male patient aged 2 to 10 who had a stem cell transplant for chronic granulomatous disease, so the T cells may come from the graft donor. The DNA of the CDR3 is TGTGCCAGCAGCCGTTCCGGGACCAACACTGAAGCTTTCTTT. Amino acid sequence: CASSRSGTNTEAFF.